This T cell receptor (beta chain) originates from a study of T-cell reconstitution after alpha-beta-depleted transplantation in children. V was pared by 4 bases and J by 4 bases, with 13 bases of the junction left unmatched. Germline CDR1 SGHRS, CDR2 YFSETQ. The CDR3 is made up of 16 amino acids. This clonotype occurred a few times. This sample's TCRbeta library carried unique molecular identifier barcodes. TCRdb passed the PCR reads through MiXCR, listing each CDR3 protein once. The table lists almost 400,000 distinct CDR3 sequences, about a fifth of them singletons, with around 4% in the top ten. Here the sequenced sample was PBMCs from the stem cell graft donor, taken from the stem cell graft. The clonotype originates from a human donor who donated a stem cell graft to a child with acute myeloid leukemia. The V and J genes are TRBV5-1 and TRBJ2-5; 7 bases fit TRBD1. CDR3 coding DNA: TGCGCCAGCAGCCCACAGGGGTCGGAGCGTGGAGAGACCCAGTACTTC. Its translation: CASSPQGSERGETQYF.